This T cell receptor beta chain came from a study of T cell changes during pregnancy in multiple sclerosis. V lost 0 bases, J lost 4 bases, and 10 bases lay in between. Germline V lookup: CDR1 SGHTA, CDR2 FQGTGA. This CDR3 spans 15 amino acids. This clone has a single count. Profiling relied on immunoSEQ multiplex PCR, and the TCRdb table lists in-frame clones only, not all of them. This table holds around 95,000 clones, about nine tenths found once. The chain uses TRBV7-3 and TRBJ2-1; D unresolved. Sample: peripheral blood, taken after pregnancy. The sequence was obtained from a female donor with multiple sclerosis, enrolled in a pregnancy study. In DNA form, the CDR3 reads TGTGCCAGCAGCTTAACTAGCTCCTTATACAATGAGCAGTTCTTC. As protein: CASSLTSSLYNEQFF.